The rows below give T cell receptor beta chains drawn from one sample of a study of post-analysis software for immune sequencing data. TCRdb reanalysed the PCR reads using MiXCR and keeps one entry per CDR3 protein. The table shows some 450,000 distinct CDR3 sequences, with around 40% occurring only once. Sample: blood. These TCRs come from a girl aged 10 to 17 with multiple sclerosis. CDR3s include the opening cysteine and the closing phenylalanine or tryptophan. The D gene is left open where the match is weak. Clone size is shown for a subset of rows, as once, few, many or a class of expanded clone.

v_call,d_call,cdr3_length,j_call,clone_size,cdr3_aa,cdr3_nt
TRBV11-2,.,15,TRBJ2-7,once,CASSLASQVVYEQYF,TGTGCCAGCAGCTTAGCGAGCCAGGTGGTCTACGAGCAGTACTTC
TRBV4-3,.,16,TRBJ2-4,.,CASSQDEGSMKDIQYF,TGCGCCAGCAGCCAAGATGAGGGCAGTATGAAGGACATTCAGTACTTC
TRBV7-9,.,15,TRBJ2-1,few,CASSLSSSSYNEQFF,TGTGCCAGCAGCTTATCGTCTAGCTCCTACAATGAGCAGTTCTTC
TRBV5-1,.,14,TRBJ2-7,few,CASSSDLSSYEQYF,TGCGCCAGCAGCTCCGACCTGAGCTCCTACGAGCAGTACTTC
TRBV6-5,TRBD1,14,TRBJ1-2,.,CASSRPGQGNGYTF,TGTGCCAGCAGTCGTCCGGGACAGGGGAATGGCTACACCTTC
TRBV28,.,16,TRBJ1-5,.,CASILGLLGDTQPQHF,.
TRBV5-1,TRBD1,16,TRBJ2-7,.,CASSLARDRVTYEQYF,TGCGCCAGCAGCTTGGCTCGGGACAGGGTAACCTACGAGCAGTACTTC
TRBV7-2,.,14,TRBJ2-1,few,CASSLGDQYNEQFF,TGTGCCAGCAGCTTAGGGGACCAATACAATGAGCAGTTCTTC
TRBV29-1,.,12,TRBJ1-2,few,CSVKGGAHGYTF,TGCAGCGTCAAAGGGGGGGCGCATGGCTACACCTTC
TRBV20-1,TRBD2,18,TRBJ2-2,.,CSARNGGHSGSGGGELFF,TGCAGTGCCAGAAATGGCGGACATAGCGGGAGTGGTGGCGGGGAGCTGTTTTTT
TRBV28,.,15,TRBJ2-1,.,CASSLQAGEGNEQFF,TGTGCCAGCAGTTTACAGGCAGGGGAGGGCAATGAGCAGTTCTTC
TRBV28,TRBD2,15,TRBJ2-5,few,CASSTSGRGQETQYF,TGTGCCAGCAGCACTAGCGGGAGAGGCCAAGAGACCCAGTACTTC
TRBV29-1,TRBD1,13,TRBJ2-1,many,CSVQGARYNEQFF,TGCAGCGTACAGGGGGCGCGATACAATGAGCAGTTCTTC
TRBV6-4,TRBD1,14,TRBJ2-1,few,CASSDAAGGNEQFF,TGTGCCAGCAGTGACGCGGCAGGGGGAAATGAGCAGTTCTTC
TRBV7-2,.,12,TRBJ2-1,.,CASSPHGGEQFF,TGTGCCAGCAGCCCCCACGGAGGGGAGCAGTTCTTC
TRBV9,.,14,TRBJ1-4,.,CASSGSGYNEKLFF,TGTGCCAGCAGCGGTTCAGGGTACAATGAAAAACTGTTTTTT
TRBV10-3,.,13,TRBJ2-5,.,CAISSGLQETQYF,TGTGCCATCAGTTCGGGACTTCAAGAGACCCAGTACTTC
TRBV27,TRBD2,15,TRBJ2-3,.,CASSSTSVPGDTQYF,TGTGCCAGCAGTTCGACTAGCGTCCCAGGGGATACGCAGTATTTT
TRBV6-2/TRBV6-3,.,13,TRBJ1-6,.,CASTLTVNSPLHF,TGTGCCAGCACCTTGACAGTTAATTCACCCCTCCACTTT
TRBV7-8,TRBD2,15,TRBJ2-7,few,CASSPRAGGLHEQYF,TGTGCCAGCAGTCCCCGAGCGGGAGGGTTGCACGAGCAGTACTTC
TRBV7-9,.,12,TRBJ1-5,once,CASSAKNQPQHF,TGTGCCAGCAGCGCTAAGAATCAGCCCCAGCATTTT
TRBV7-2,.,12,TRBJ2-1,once,CASSRLEDEQFF,TGTGCCAGCAGTCGACTAGAGGATGAGCAGTTCTTC
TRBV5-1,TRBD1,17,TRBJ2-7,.,CASSLEVSDRGSYEQYF,TGCGCCAGCAGCTTGGAAGTCTCTGACAGGGGTTCCTACGAGCAGTACTTC
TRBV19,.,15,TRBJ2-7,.,CASSIEPGVSFEQYF,TGTGCCAGTAGTATAGAACCGGGAGTAAGCTTCGAGCAGTACTTC
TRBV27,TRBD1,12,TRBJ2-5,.,CASSDRVETQYF,TGTGCCAGCAGCGACAGGGTTGAGACCCAGTACTTC
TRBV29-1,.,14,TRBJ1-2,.,CSVGNRNSNHGHTF,TGCAGCGTGGGAAACAGGAACTCTAACCATGGCCACACCTTC
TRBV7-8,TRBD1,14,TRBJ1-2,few,CASSLGTGVYGYTF,TGTGCCAGCAGCCTAGGGACAGGGGTCTATGGCTACACCTTC
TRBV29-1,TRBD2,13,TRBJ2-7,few,CSVESGRAREQYF,TGCAGCGTTGAGAGCGGGAGGGCTAGGGAGCAGTACTTC
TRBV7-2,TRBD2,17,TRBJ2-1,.,CASSLVPSGMVNNEQFF,TGTGCCAGCAGCTTAGTTCCTAGCGGGATGGTGAACAATGAGCAGTTCTTC
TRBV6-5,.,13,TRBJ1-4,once,CASRDWTDEKLFF,TGTGCCAGCAGGGACTGGACGGATGAAAAACTGTTTTTT
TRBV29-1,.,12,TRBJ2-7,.,CSAATAGYEQYF,TGCAGCGCCGCCACAGCTGGCTACGAGCAGTACTTC
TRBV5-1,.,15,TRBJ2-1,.,CASSLVTGEGNEQFF,TGCGCCAGCAGCTTGGTGACGGGAGAAGGCAATGAGCAGTTCTTC
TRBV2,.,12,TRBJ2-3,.,CGGGMSTDTQYF,TGTGGAGGGGGTATGAGCACAGATACGCAGTATTTT
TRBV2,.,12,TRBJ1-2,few,CVYGESNYGYTF,TGTGTTTACGGGGAGTCAAACTATGGCTACACCTTC
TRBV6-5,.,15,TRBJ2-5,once,CASSPGITDQETQYF,TGTGCCAGCAGTCCGGGAATTACGGACCAAGAGACCCAGTACTTC
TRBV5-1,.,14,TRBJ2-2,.,CASSLIGRTGELFF,TGCGCCAGCAGCTTGATAGGGCGTACCGGGGAGCTGTTTTTT
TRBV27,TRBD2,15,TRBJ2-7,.,CASSLSPSGDYEQYF,TGTGCCAGCAGTTTATCTCCTAGCGGGGATTACGAGCAGTACTTC
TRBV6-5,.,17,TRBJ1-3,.,CASSYSGQPHSGNTIYF,TGTGCCAGCAGTTACTCCGGACAGCCCCACTCTGGAAACACCATATATTTT
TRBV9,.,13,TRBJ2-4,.,CASSVRETGEQYF,TGTGCCAGCAGCGTTCGGGAGACTGGTGAGCAGTACTTC
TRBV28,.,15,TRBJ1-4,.,CASNSGAAHNEKLFF,TGTGCCAGCAACTCCGGGGCAGCCCATAATGAAAAACTGTTTTTT
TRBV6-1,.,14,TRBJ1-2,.,CASSQTAIDYGYTF,TGTGCCAGCAGTCAAACAGCTATAGACTATGGCTACACCTTC
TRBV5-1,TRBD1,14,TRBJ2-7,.,CASSPGQNTNEQYF,TGCGCCAGCAGCCCGGGACAGAACACCAACGAGCAGTACTTC
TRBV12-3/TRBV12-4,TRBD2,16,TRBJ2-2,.,CASSPTSGRVAGELFF,TGTGCCAGCAGTCCAACTAGCGGGAGAGTGGCCGGGGAGCTGTTTTTT
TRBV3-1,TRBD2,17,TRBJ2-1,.,CASSQEGEGGVKNEQFF,TGTGCCAGCAGCCAAGAGGGGGAGGGCGGGGTCAAGAATGAGCAGTTCTTC
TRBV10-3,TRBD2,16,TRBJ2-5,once,CAISDGTSGYQETQYF,TGTGCCATCAGTGACGGGACTAGCGGGTATCAAGAGACCCAGTACTTC
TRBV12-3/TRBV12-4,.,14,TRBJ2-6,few,CAGRGTGGANVLTF,TGTGCCGGGAGAGGGACGGGTGGGGCCAACGTCCTGACTTTC
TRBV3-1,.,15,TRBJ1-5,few,CASSQDSGRTQPQHF,TGTGCCAGCAGCCAAGATTCCGGCAGAACTCAGCCCCAGCATTTT
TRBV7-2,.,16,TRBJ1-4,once,CASSLVAATTNEKLFF,TGTGCCAGCAGCTTAGTGGCTGCTACAACTAATGAAAAACTGTTTTTT
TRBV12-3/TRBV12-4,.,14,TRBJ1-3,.,CASSSRNSGNTIYF,TGTGCCAGCAGTTCCCGGAACTCTGGAAACACCATATATTTT
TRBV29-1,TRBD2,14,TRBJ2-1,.,CSAPPSGKKHEQFF,TGCAGCGCTCCGCCTAGCGGGAAAAAACATGAGCAGTTCTTC
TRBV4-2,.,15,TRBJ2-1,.,CASRRLGSSYNEQFF,TGTGCCAGCAGGCGGTTAGGGAGCTCCTACAATGAGCAGTTCTTC
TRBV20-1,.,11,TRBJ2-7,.,CSAREPNEQYF,TGCAGTGCTAGAGAACCTAACGAGCAGTACTTC
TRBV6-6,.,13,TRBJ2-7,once,CAAMGGQTYEQYF,TGTGCCGCCATGGGAGGACAGACCTACGAGCAGTACTTC